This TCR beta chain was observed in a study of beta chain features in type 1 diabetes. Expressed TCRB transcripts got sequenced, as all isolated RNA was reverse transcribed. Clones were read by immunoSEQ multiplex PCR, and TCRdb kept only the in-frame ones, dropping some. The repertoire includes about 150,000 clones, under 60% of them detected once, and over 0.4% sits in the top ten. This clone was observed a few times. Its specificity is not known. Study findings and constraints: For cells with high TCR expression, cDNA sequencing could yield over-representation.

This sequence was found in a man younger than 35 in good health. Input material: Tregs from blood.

The DNA for the CDR3 is TGTGCCAGCAGCTCTCCACTCGGGGGGAGCACAGATACGCAGTATTTT. This codes for CASSSPLGGSTDTQYF. V usage is TRBV7-2 and J usage is TRBJ2-3; 7 positions match TRBD2. V trimming: 4 bases; J trimming: 0 bases; junction bases outside the gene matches: 7. Germline loops: CDR1 SGHTA, CDR2 FQGNSA. The CDR3 loop spans 16 amino acids.